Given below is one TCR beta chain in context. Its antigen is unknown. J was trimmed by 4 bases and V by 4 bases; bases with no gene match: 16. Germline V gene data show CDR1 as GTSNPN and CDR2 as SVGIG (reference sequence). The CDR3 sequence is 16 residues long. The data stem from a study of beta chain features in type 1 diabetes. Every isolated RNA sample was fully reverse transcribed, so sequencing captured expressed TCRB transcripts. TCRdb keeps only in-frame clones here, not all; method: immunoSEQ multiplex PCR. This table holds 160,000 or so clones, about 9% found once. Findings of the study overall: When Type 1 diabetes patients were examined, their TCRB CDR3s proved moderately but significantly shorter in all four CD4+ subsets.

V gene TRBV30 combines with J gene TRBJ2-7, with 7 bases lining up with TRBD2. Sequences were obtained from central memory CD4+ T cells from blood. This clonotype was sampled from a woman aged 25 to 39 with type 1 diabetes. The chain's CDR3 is CAWNHVIGRVRYEQYF. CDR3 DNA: TGTGCCTGGAACCATGTCATAGGGAGGGTCAGATACGAGCAGTACTTC.